These T cell receptor beta chains were read from a single sample in a study of cytomegalovirus exposure and HLA in healthy donors. Profiled with immunoSEQ multiplex PCR; TCRdb holds only in-frame clones, not every one. This repertoire shows roughly 160,000 clones, 75% to 90% found once; its top ten account for about 2.5%. The specimen sequenced was PBMCs. The source of these receptors is a male donor in good health and CMV-seronegative. CDR3s include the opening cysteine and the closing phenylalanine or tryptophan. The order of the fields is J gene, clone size, CDR3 length, V gene, CDR3 protein. Clone size is stated in some rows and not others, as once, few, many or a class when expanded.

j_gene: TRBJ1-2
abundance: once
len: 12
v_gene: TRBV14
CDR3aa: CASSHPGEGYTF

j_gene: TRBJ2-3
abundance: few
len: 13
v_gene: TRBV29-1
CDR3aa: CSAFGTVTDTQYF

j_gene: TRBJ2-7
abundance: few
len: 14
v_gene: TRBV7-7
CDR3aa: CASSRGQGAYEQYF

j_gene: TRBJ2-3
abundance: .
len: 17
v_gene: TRBV21-1
CDR3aa: CASSKESGQGDTDTQYF

j_gene: TRBJ1-2
abundance: .
len: 13
v_gene: TRBV5-1
CDR3aa: CASSPVSLYGYTF

j_gene: TRBJ2-2
abundance: .
len: 18
v_gene: TRBV19
CDR3aa: CASSRPISDRGWTGELFF

j_gene: TRBJ1-5
abundance: .
len: 15
v_gene: TRBV2
CDR3aa: CASRESDRPQWPQHF

j_gene: TRBJ1-2
abundance: .
len: 13
v_gene: TRBV6-5
CDR3aa: CASITAGAVGYTF

j_gene: TRBJ2-7
abundance: .
len: 13
v_gene: TRBV5-6
CDR3aa: CASSPDKDYEQYF

j_gene: TRBJ1-5
abundance: .
len: 14
v_gene: TRBV7-2
CDR3aa: CASSSTSSNQPQHF

j_gene: TRBJ1-2
abundance: .
len: 15
v_gene: TRBV9
CDR3aa: CASSVGGSLYAGYTF

j_gene: TRBJ2-5
abundance: .
len: 14
v_gene: TRBV5-1
CDR3aa: CASSFGQGGETQYF

j_gene: TRBJ1-3
abundance: once
len: 15
v_gene: TRBV30
CDR3aa: CAWGLGGVKGNTIYF

j_gene: TRBJ1-4
abundance: few
len: 15
v_gene: TRBV6-5
CDR3aa: CASSYSSATNEKLFF

j_gene: TRBJ2-5
abundance: .
len: 13
v_gene: TRBV18
CDR3aa: CASSPDSQETQYF

j_gene: TRBJ1-6
abundance: .
len: 15
v_gene: TRBV6-5
CDR3aa: CASNTGQGVSSPLHF

j_gene: TRBJ2-7
abundance: few
len: 14
v_gene: TRBV5-1
CDR3aa: CASSMTSGAYEQYF

j_gene: TRBJ1-1
abundance: few
len: 14
v_gene: TRBV2
CDR3aa: CARSTGQGRDGAFF

j_gene: TRBJ1-4
abundance: .
len: 14
v_gene: TRBV6-5
CDR3aa: CASRDGQVAEKLFF

j_gene: TRBJ2-1
abundance: .
len: 14
v_gene: TRBV11-2
CDR3aa: CASSLARVVNEQFF

j_gene: TRBJ2-5
abundance: once
len: 13
v_gene: TRBV14
CDR3aa: CASSSGLGETQYF

j_gene: TRBJ1-2
abundance: .
len: 12
v_gene: TRBV7-7
CDR3aa: CASSLARDGYTF

j_gene: TRBJ2-5
abundance: once
len: 17
v_gene: TRBV5-5
CDR3aa: CASRGGGLAGGQETQYF

j_gene: TRBJ1-2
abundance: .
len: 15
v_gene: TRBV4-1
CDR3aa: CASSPGSLTGLGYTF

j_gene: TRBJ2-6
abundance: .
len: 20
v_gene: TRBV7-6
CDR3aa: CASSLANGSGGKAGANVLTF

j_gene: TRBJ1-5
abundance: .
len: 15
v_gene: TRBV7-2
CDR3aa: CASSSQGANNQPQHF

j_gene: TRBJ2-1
abundance: .
len: 15
v_gene: TRBV5-1
CDR3aa: CASRGGQGAHNEQFF

j_gene: TRBJ2-3
abundance: .
len: 16
v_gene: TRBV2
CDR3aa: CASSDEPGARTDTQYF

j_gene: TRBJ2-3
abundance: .
len: 15
v_gene: TRBV9
CDR3aa: CASNVGAGNTDTQYF

j_gene: TRBJ1-4
abundance: .
len: 15
v_gene: TRBV27
CDR3aa: CASSARQALNEKLFF

j_gene: TRBJ2-1
abundance: .
len: 12
v_gene: TRBV6-5
CDR3aa: CASSYSGDEQFF

j_gene: TRBJ1-5
abundance: .
len: 14
v_gene: TRBV19
CDR3aa: CASSMARGNQPQHF

j_gene: TRBJ2-7
abundance: .
len: 13
v_gene: TRBV6-6
CDR3aa: CASSYTGGGEQYF